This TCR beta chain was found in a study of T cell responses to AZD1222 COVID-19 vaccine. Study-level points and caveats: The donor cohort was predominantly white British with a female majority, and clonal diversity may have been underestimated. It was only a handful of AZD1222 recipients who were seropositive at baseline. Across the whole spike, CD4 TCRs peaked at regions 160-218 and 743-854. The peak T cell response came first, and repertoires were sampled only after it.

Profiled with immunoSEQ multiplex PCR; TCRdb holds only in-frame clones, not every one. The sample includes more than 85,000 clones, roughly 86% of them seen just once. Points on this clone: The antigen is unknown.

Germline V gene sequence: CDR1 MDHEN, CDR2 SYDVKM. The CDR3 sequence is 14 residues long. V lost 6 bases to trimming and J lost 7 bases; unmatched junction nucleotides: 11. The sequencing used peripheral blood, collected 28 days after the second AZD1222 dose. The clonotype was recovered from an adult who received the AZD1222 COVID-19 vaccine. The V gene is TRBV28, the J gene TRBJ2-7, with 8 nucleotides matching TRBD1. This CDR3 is CASSLITGGREQYF. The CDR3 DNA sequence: TGTGCCAGCAGCCTGATCACAGGGGGAAGGGAGCAGTACTTC.